Listed below are T cell receptor beta chains from one sample, sequenced in a study of blood T cell repertoires in COVID-19. Sequenced by immunoSEQ multiplex PCR; TCRdb stores in-frame clones only, minus some. The sample includes approximately 100,000 clones, 84% of them seen just once. The sequenced material came from peripheral blood. These receptors originate from a woman aged 50 to 60 with acute or convalescent COVID-19. Both conserved end residues are trimmed from each CDR3. The order of the fields is CDR3 length, V gene, J gene, CDR3 protein.

12,TRBV30,TRBJ1-4,AVATRGAGEKLF
14,TRBV28,TRBJ1-3,ASSRTGTSSGNTIY
15,TRBV18,TRBJ2-5,ASSLQEGAGGRETQY
13,TRBV5-1,TRBJ1-2,ASSLDRGLVYGYT
12,TRBV10-3,TRBJ1-5,ASSTGVSNQPQH
13,TRBV11-3,TRBJ1-1,ASSNSGRTNTEAF
12,TRBV10-3,TRBJ1-2,AISAGDSWYGYT
13,TRBV5-4,TRBJ2-1,ASSLAGGIYNEQF
12,TRBV2,TRBJ1-3,ASSDQGSGNTIY
14,TRBV5-4,TRBJ2-2,ASSASGGAWTGELF
14,TRBV11-1,TRBJ1-1,ASSAQGALMNTEAF
13,TRBV6-5,TRBJ2-3,ASKVSDGGTDTQY
11,TRBV30,TRBJ2-2,AWMEGGPGELF
14,TRBV10-3,TRBJ2-1,AISDPGGPNDNEQF
13,TRBV5-6,TRBJ1-1,ASTDTKSGNTEAF
13,TRBV5-5,TRBJ1-6,ASSWGDTMDSPLH
12,TRBV5-1,TRBJ2-1,ASRLRTGDNEQF
12,TRBV18,TRBJ1-1,ASSYYRDANEAF
10,TRBV12-5,TRBJ1-1,ASGLTGSEAF
16,TRBV4-2,TRBJ1-6,ASSQVGRGGMDPLPLH
11,TRBV7-8,TRBJ2-7,ASRLAGGDEQY
12,TRBV19,TRBJ1-2,ASSLPGTGDGYT
13,TRBV7-2,TRBJ1-5,ASSKYGNSNQPQH
13,TRBV3-1/TRBV3-2,TRBJ1-1,ASSERRTSSAEAF
13,TRBV19,TRBJ1-5,ASRRQGDGNQPQH
11,TRBV5-1,TRBJ2-5,ARRRGGAETQY
13,TRBV7-9,TRBJ1-2,ASSDRWGQNYGYT
11,TRBV24-1,TRBJ1-4,ATSQGADEKLF
11,TRBV6-5,TRBJ1-3,ASMGGSGNTIY
14,TRBV25-1,TRBJ1-2,ASSEYGRGALYGYT
11,TRBV19,TRBJ2-7,ASSGTGVDEQY
9,TRBV27,TRBJ1-2,ATLRGGGYT
14,TRBV3-1/TRBV3-2,TRBJ1-6,ASSHTPGQRNSPLH
14,TRBV5-1,TRBJ2-3,ASSPPVSGGTDTQY
9,TRBV20-1,TRBJ1-2,SARPDYGYT
12,TRBV25-1,TRBJ1-3,ASSIAGAGNTIY
11,TRBV2,TRBJ1-2,ASSEDSWYGYT
12,TRBV28,TRBJ1-6,ASSPEDRLSPLH
12,TRBV5-8,TRBJ1-2,ASRTKGSVYGYT